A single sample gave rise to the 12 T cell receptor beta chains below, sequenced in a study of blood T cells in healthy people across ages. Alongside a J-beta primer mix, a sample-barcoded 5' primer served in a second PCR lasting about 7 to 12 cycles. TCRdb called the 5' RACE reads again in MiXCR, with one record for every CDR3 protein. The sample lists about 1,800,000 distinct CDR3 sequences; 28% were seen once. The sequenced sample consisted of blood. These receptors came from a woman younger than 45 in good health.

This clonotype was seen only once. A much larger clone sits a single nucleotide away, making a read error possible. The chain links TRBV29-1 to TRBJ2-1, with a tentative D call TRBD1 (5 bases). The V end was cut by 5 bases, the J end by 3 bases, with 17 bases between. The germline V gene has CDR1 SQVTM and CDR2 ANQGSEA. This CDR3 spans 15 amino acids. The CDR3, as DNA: TGCAGCGTTCGGGTCCCGGCAGGGTACTACAATGAGCAGTTCTTC. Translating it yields CSVRVPAGYYNEQFF.

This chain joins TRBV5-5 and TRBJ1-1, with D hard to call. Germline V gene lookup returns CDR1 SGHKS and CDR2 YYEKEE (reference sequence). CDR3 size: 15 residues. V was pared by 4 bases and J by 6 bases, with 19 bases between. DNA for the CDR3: TGTGCCAGCAGCGCGTATCTGAGACTCAACGCTGAAGCTTTCTTT. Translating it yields CASSAYLRLNAEAFF.

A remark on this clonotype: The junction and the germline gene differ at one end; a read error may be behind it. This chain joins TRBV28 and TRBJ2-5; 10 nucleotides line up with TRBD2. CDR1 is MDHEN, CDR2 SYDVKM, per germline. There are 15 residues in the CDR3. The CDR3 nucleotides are TGTGCCAGCAGTCTACGGACTAGCGGTCAAGGGACCCAGTACTTC. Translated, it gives CASSLRTSGQGTQYF.

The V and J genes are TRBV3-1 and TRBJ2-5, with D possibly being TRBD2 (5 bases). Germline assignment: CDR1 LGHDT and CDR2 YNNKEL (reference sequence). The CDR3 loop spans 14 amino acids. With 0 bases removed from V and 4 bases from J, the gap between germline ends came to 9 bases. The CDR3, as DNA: TGTGCCAGCAGCCAAGAATCGGGAAGAGAGACCCAGTACTTC. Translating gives CASSQESGRETQYF.

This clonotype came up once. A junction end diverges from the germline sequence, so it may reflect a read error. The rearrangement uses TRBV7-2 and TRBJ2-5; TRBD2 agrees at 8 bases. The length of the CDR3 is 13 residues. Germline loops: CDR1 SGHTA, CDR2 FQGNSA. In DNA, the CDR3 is TGTGTCAGCAGCGGAACTAGCGGAGAGACCCAGTACTTC. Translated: CVSSGTSGETQYF.

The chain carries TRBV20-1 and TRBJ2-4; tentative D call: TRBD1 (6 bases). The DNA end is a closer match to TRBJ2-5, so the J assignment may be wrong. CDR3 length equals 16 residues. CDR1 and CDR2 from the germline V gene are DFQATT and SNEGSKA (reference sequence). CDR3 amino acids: CSAEWVARGSSETQYF. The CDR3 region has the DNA TGCAGTGCCGAATGGGTCGCGAGGGGGTCAAGTGAGACCCAGTACTTC.

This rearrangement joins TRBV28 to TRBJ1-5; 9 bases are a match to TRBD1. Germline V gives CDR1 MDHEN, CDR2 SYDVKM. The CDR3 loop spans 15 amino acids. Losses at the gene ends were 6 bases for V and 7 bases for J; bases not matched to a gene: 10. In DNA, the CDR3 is TGTGCCAGCAGCGCTAGGGACAGGGAAGGACAGCCCCAGCATTTT. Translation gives CASSARDREGQPQHF.

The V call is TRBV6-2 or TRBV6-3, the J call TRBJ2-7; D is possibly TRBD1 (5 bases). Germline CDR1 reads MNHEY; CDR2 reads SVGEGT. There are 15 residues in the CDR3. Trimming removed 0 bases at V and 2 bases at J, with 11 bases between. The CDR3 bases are TGTGCCAGCAGTTACTCCAGGGTATTCGCCTACGAGCAGTACTTC. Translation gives CASSYSRVFAYEQYF.

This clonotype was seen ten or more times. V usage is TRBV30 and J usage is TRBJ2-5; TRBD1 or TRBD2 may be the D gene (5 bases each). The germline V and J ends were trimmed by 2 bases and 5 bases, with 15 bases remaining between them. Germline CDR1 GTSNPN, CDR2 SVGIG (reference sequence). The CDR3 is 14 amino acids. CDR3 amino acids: CAWSPPRWGETQYF. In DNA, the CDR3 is TGTGCCTGGAGTCCCCCCCGATGGGGGGAGACCCAGTACTTC.

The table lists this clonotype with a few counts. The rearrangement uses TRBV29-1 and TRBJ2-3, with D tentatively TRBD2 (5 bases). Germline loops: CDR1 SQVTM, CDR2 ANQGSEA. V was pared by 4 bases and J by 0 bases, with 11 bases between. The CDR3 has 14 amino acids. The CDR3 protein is CSVVEAVSTDTQYF. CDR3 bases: TGCAGCGTTGTAGAAGCGGTTAGCACAGATACGCAGTATTTT.

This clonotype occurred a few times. The CDR3: CSARDYRVLGQFF. CDR3 sequence (DNA): TGCAGTGCTAGAGATTATAGAGTGCTCGGGCAGTTCTTC. The V gene is TRBV20-1, the J gene TRBJ2-1; D gene unclear. This CDR3 is 13 amino acids long. Germline V gene lookup returns CDR1 DFQATT and CDR2 SNEGSKA (reference sequence). V lost 0 bases and J lost 12, with 15 bases in between.

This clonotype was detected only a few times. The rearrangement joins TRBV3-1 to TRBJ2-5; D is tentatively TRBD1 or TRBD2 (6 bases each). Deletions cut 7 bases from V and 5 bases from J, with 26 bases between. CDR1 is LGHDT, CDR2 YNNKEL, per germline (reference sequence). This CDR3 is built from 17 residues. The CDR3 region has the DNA TGTGCCAGCACTAGCAAGGGGGGAGCGGTTTACGTCGAGACCCAGTACTTC. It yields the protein CASTSKGGAVYVETQYF.